The 11 T cell receptor beta chains in this list originate from one sample, sequenced in a study of T cell repertoires in cytomegalovirus infection. TCRdb called the reads again in MiXCR, with one record for every CDR3 protein. The data contain fewer than 350,000 distinct CDR3 sequences, roughly a sixth of them singletons. Sequencing was done on a sample of PBMCs. The receptors shown here come from a human donor in good health (CMV status not recorded). Some clones in this sample may be carry-over from other donors' samples.

CDR3 sequence (DNA): TGTGCCAGCAGCCTCGGGACCCTACCTAACTATGGCTACACCTTC. Its translation: CASSLGTLPNYGYTF. The V call is TRBV7-9, the J call TRBJ1-2; possibly TRBD1 for D (5 bases). The CDR3 covers 15 residues. CDR1 SEHNR and CDR2 FQNEAQ come from the germline V gene (reference sequence). Between the trimmed V and J ends, which lost 5 bases and 0 bases, there was a span of 13 bases.

The gene calls are TRBV2 and TRBJ2-3; D is uncertain. V dropped 7 bases and J dropped 0 bases, with 8 bases sitting between them. The CDR3 has 13 amino acids. The V gene's germline CDR1 is SNHLY and CDR2 FYNNEI. CDR3 region: CASIRVSTDTQYF. CDR3 bases: TGTGCCAGCATACGCGTGAGCACAGATACGCAGTATTTT.

The chain links TRBV20-1 to TRBJ2-3; perhaps TRBD2 as D (5 bases). V lost 4 bases, J lost 0 bases, and 8 bases lay in between. The germline V gene encodes CDR1 DFQATT and CDR2 SNEGSKA (reference sequence). The CDR3 is 13 amino acids. CDR3 sequence: CSATTGSTDTQYF. DNA for the CDR3: TGCAGTGCTACCACGGGGAGCACAGATACGCAGTATTTT.

The chain links TRBV28 to TRBJ1-5, with a weak D call TRBD1 (6 bases). The length of the CDR3 is 18 residues. Germline assignment: CDR1 MDHEN and CDR2 SYDVKM. V shed 6 bases and J shed 0 bases, with 21 bases lying between them. The CDR3 coding sequence is TGTGCCAGCAGCACAGGTGGGGGCTTGCGAGATAGCAATCAGCCCCAGCATTTT. Its translation: CASSTGGGLRDSNQPQHF. The full variable domain, its missing parts supplied by reference TRBV28 and TRBJ1-5, is DVKVTQSSRYLVKRTGEKVFLECVQDMDHENMFWYRQDPGLGLRLIYFSYDVKMKEKGDIPEGYSVSREKKERFSLILESASTNQTSMYLCASSTGGGLRDSNQPQHFGDGTRLSIL.

This CDR3 reads CSARGWDRNYEQYF. The CDR3 DNA reads TGCAGTGCTAGAGGTTGGGACAGGAACTACGAGCAGTACTTC. The chain uses TRBV20-1 and TRBJ2-7; the match to TRBD1 covers 8 bases. The germline V gene encodes CDR1 DFQATT and CDR2 SNEGSKA (reference sequence). The J segment lost 3 bases and the V segment lost 1 base, leaving 5 bases of the junction unmatched. The CDR3 has 14 residues.

V is TRBV20-1 and J is TRBJ2-1, with no clear D. Trimming pared 0 bases from V and 7 bases from J, leaving 22 bases between. The germline V gene has CDR1 DFQATT and CDR2 SNEGSKA (reference sequence). The CDR3 spans 17 residues. The CDR3 DNA sequence: TGCAGTGCTAGAGATGTCAACCTTCCCTATAGCTGGAATGAGCAGTTCTTC. Protein product: CSARDVNLPYSWNEQFF.

This clonotype turned up a few times. J is TRBJ2-1 and V is TRBV10-3; D is possibly TRBD1 (6 bases). CDR3 size: 14 residues. Germline CDR1 and CDR2: ENHRY and SYGVKD. V was cut by 5 bases and J by 0 bases, with 8 bases left in between. CDR3 protein: CAISKDSSYNEQFF. The CDR3 DNA reads as TGTGCCATCAGTAAGGACAGCTCCTACAATGAGCAGTTCTTC.

The rearrangement uses TRBV12-5 and TRBJ1-2, with TRBD1 matching 7 bases. This CDR3 region has 15 residues. J gave up 4 bases and V 1 base, and 6 bases lay outside the gene matches. Germline V gene lookup returns CDR1 LGHNT and CDR2 FRNRAP. CDR3 DNA: TGTGCTAGTGGTTTGGGGGACAGAAAAGGCTATGGCTACACCTTC. Encoded protein: CASGLGDRKGYGYTF.

This clonotype was observed at least ten times. The V gene is TRBV7-8, the J gene TRBJ2-7; no firm D call. Deletions cut 2 bases from V and 2 bases from J, with 7 bases between. Germline V gene sequence: CDR1 SGHVS, CDR2 FQNEAQ. The CDR3 consists of 13 residues. CDR3 protein: CASSLNTAYEQYF. DNA for the CDR3: TGTGCCAGCAGCTTAAACACAGCCTACGAGCAGTACTTC. Variable domain in full (rest from reference TRBV7-8 and TRBJ2-7): GAGVSQSPRYKVAKRGQDVALRCDPISGHVSLFWYQQALGQGPEFLTYFQNEAQLDKSGLPSDRFFAERPEGSVSTLKIQRTQQEDSAVYLCASSLNTAYEQYFGPGTRLTVT.

This clonotype came up a few times. The V gene is TRBV11-1, the J gene TRBJ2-1; possibly TRBD2 for D (5 bases). The CDR3 is 16 amino acids. V lost 4 bases and J lost 1, with 14 bases in between. Germline V CDR1 and CDR2: SGHAT, FQDESV (reference sequence). In DNA form, the CDR3 reads TGTGCCAGCAGCTCTACCGGCGGGTTGTCCTACAATGAGCAGTTCTTC. It is translated as CASSSTGGLSYNEQFF.

This clonotype occurred many times. V and J are TRBV7-6 and TRBJ1-2, with 10 bases identical to TRBD1. The trim removed 5 bases at V and 5 bases at J, leaving 2 bases unmatched. Germline V gives CDR1 SGHVS, CDR2 FNYEAQ. The CDR3 is 13 amino acids. This CDR3 reads CASSEGQGYGYTF. The CDR3 DNA follows: TGTGCCAGCAGCGAGGGACAGGGGTATGGCTACACCTTC.